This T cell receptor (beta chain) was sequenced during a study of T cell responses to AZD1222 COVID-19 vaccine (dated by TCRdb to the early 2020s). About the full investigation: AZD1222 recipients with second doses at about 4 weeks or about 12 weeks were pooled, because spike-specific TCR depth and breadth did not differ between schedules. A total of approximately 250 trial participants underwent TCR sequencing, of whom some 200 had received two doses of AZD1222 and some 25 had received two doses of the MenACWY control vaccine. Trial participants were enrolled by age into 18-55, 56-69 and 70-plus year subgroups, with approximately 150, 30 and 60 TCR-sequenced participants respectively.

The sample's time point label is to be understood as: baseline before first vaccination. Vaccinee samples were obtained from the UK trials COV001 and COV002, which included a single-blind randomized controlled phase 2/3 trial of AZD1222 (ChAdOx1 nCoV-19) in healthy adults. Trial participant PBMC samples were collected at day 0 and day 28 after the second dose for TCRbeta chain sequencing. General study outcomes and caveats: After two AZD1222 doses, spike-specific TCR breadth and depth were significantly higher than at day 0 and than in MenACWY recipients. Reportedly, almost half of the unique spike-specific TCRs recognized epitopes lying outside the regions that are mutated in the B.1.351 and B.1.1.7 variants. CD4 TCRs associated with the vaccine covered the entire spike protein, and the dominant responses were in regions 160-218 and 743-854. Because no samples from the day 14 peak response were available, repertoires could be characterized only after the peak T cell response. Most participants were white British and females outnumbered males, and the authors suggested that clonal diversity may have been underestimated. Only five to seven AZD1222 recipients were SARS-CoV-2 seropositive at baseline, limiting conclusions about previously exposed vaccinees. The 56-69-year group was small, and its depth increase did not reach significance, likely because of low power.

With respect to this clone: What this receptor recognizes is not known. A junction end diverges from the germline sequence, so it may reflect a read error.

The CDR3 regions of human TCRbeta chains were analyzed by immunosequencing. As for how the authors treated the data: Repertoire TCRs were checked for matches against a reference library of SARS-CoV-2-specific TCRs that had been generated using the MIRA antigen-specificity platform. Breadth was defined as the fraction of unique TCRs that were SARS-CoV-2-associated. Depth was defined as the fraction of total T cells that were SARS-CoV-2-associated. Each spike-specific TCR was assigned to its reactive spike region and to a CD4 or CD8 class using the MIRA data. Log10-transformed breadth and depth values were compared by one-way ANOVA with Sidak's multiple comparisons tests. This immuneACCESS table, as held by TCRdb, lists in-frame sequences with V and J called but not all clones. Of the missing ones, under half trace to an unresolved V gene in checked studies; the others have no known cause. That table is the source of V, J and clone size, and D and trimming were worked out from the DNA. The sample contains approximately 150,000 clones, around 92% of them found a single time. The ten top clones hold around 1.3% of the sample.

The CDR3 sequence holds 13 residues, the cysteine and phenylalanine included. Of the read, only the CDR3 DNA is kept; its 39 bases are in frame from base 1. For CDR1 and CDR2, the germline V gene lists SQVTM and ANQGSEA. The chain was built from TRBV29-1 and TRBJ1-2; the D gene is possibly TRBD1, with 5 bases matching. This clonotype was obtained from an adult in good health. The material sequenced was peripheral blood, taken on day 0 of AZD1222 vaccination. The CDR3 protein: CSVEGDSSYGYTF. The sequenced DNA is TGCAGCGTAGAAGGTGACAGCTCCTATGGCTACACCTTC.